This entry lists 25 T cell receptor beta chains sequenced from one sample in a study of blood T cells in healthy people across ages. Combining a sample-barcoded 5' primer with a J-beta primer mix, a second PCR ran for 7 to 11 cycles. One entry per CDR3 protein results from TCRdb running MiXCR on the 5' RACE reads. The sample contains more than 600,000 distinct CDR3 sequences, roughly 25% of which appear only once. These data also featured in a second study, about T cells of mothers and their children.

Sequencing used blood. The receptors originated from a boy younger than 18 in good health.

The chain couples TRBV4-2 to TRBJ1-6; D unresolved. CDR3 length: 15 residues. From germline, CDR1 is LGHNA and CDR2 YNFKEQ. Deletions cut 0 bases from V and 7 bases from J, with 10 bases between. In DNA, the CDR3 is TGTGCCAGCAGCCAAGATAACCCAGAGAATTCACCCCTCCACTTT. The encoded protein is CASSQDNPENSPLHF.

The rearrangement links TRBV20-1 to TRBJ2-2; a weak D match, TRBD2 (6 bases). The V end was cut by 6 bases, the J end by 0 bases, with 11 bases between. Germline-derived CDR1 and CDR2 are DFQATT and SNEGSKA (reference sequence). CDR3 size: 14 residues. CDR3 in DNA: TGCAGTGCCGAAACGGGAGCGAACACCGGGGAGCTGTTTTTT. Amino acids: CSAETGANTGELFF.

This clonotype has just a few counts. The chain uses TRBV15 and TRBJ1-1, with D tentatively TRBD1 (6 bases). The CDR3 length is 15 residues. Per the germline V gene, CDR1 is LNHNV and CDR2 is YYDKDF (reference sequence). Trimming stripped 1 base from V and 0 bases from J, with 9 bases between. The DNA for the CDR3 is TGTGCCACCAGCAGAGCGGACAGCATGAACACTGAAGCTTTCTTT. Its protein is CATSRADSMNTEAFF.

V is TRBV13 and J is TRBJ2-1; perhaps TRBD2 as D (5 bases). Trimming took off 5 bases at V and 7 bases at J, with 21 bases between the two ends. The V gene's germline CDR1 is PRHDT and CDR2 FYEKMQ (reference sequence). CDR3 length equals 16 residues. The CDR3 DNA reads TGTGCCAGCAGCCGATTCCCCGTTGGTGGAGGAAATGAGCAGTTCTTC. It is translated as CASSRFPVGGGNEQFF. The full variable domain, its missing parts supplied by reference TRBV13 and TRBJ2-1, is AAGVIQSPRHLIKEKRETATLKCYPIPRHDTVYWYQQGPGQDPQFLISFYEKMQSDKGSIPDRFSAQQFSDYHSELNMSSLELGDSALYFCASSRFPVGGGNEQFFGPGTRLTVL.

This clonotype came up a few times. CDR3 sequence: CSASSLGWAETQYF. The CDR3 nucleotides read TGCAGTGCTAGTTCTCTAGGGTGGGCAGAGACCCAGTACTTC. The V call is TRBV20-1, the J call TRBJ2-5; no reliable D call. With 3 bases removed from V and 4 bases from J, the gap between germline ends came to 15 bases. CDR1 is DFQATT, CDR2 SNEGSKA, per germline (reference sequence). The CDR3 has 14 residues.

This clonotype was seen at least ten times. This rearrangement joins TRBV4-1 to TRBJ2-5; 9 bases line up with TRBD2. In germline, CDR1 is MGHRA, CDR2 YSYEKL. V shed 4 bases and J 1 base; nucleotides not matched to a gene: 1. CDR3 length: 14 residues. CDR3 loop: CASSRLAVQETQYF. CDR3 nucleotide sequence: TGCGCCAGCAGCCGACTAGCGGTCCAAGAGACCCAGTACTTC.

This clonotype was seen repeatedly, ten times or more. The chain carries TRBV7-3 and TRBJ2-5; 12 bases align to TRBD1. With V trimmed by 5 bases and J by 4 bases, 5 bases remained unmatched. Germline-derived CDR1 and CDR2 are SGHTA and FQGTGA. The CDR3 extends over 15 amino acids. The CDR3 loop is CASSHGTGGRETQYF. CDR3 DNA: TGTGCCAGCAGCCACGGGACAGGGGGCCGAGAGACCCAGTACTTC.

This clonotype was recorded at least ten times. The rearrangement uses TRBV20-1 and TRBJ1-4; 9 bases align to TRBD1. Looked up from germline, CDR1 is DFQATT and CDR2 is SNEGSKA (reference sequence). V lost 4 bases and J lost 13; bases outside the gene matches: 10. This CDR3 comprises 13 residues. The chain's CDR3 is CSATNWDREVLFF. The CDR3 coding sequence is TGCAGTGCTACGAATTGGGACAGGGAGGTACTGTTTTTT.

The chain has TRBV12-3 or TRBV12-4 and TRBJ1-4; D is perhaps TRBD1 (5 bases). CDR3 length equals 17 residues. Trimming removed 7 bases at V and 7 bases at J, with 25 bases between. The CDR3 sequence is CASNGRDRGIAGEKLFF. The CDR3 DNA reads TGTGCCAGCAATGGCAGGGACCGCGGGATTGCTGGTGAAAAACTGTTTTTT.

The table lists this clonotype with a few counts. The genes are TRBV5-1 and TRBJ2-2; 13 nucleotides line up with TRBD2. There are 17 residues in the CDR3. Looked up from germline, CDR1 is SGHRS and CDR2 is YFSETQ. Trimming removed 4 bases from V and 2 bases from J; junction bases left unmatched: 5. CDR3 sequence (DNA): TGCGCCAGCAGCCCGGGACTAGCGGGATACAACACCGGGGAGCTGTTTTTT. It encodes CASSPGLAGYNTGELFF.

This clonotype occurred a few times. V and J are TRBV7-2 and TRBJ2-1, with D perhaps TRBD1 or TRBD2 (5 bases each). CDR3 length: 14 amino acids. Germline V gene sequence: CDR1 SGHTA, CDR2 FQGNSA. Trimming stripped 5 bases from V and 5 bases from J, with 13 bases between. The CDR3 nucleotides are TGTGCCAGCAGCCCTCAATGGGGGAACAATGAGCAGTTCTTC. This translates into CASSPQWGNNEQFF.

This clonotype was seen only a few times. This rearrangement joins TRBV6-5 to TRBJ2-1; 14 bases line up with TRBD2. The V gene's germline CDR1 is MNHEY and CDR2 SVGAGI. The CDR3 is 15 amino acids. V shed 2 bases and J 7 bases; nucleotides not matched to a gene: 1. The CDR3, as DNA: TGTGCCAGCAGTTACGGGACTAGCGGGAGTAATGAGCAGTTCTTC. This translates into CASSYGTSGSNEQFF.

The CDR3 DNA sequence: TGCGCCAGCAGCCAAGAAAGCGGGTTCGCGCGTAATGAAAAACTGTTTTTT. It yields the protein CASSQESGFARNEKLFF. This rearrangement joins TRBV4-1 to TRBJ1-4; D is unresolved. The germline CDR1 and CDR2 sequences are MGHRA and YSYEKL. V lost 0 bases and J 4 bases, leaving 15 bases between the germline ends. This CDR3 has 17 residues.

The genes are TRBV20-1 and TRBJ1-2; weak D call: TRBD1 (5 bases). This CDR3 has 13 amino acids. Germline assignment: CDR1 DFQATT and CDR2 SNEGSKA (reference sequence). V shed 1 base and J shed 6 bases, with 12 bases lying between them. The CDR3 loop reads CSARAPDINGYTF. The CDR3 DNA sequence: TGCAGTGCTAGAGCTCCGGACATTAATGGCTACACCTTC.

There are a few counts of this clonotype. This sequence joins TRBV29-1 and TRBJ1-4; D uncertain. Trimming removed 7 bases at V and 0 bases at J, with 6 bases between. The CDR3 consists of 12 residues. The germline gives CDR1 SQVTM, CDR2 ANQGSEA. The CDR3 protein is CSALATNEKLFF. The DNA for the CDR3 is TGCAGCGCCCTTGCAACTAATGAAAAACTGTTTTTT.

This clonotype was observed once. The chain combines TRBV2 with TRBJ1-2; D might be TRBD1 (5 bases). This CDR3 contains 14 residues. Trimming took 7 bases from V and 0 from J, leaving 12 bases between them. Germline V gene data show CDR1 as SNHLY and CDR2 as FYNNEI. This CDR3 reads CASKGTLPNYGYTF. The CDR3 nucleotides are TGTGCCAGCAAGGGGACTCTCCCTAACTATGGCTACACCTTC.

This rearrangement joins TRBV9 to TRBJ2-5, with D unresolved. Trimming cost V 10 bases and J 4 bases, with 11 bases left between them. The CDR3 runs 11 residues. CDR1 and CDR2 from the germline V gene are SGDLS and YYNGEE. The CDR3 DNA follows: TGTGCCGGGAATACACTAGAGACCCAGTACTTC. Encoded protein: CAGNTLETQYF.

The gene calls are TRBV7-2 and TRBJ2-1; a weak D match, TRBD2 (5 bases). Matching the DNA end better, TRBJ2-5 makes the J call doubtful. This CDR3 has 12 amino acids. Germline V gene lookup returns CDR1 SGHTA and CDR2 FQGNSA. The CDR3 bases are TGTGCCAGCAGCTTAGCTGCGGGGACCCAGTACTTC. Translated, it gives CASSLAAGTQYF.

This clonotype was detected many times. The CDR3 bases are TGTGCCAGCAGCTTCCGACAGAACACTGAAGCTTTCTTT. Protein product: CASSFRQNTEAFF. This chain uses TRBV7-3 with TRBJ1-1; no definite D call. Trimming left V 3 bases short and J 1 base short, with 6 bases between. This CDR3 has 13 residues. Per germline, CDR1 SGHTA and CDR2 FQGTGA.

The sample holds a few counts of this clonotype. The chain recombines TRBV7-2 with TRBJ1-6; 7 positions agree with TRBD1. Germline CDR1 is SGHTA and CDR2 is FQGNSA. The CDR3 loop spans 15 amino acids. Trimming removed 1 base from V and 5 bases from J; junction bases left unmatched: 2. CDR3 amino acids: CASSLEGANNSPLHF. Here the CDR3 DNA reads TGTGCCAGCAGCTTAGAGGGGGCCAATAATTCACCCCTCCACTTT.

CDR3 DNA: TGTGCCTGCGGACAGTCCTACGAGCAGTACTTC. Translation: CACGQSYEQYF. The J gene is TRBJ2-5, the V gene TRBV6-2 or TRBV6-3; a possible D gene is TRBD1 (6 bases). The DNA end is a closer match to TRBJ2-7, so the J assignment may be wrong. Germline V gene sequence: CDR1 MNHEY, CDR2 SVGEGT. This CDR3 is built from 11 residues.

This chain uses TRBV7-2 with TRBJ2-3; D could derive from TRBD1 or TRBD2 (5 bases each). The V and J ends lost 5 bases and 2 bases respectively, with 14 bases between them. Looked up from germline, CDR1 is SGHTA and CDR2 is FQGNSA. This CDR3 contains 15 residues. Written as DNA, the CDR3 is TGTGCCAGCAGCCCAGCCCGAGGGGTCACAGATACGCAGTATTTT. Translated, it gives CASSPARGVTDTQYF. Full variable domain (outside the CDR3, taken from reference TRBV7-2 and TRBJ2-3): GAGVSQSPSNKVTEKGKDVELRCDPISGHTALYWYRQSLGQGLEFLIYFQGNSAPDKSGLPSDRFSAERTGGSVSTLTIQRTQQEDSAVYLCASSPARGVTDTQYFGPGTRLTVL.

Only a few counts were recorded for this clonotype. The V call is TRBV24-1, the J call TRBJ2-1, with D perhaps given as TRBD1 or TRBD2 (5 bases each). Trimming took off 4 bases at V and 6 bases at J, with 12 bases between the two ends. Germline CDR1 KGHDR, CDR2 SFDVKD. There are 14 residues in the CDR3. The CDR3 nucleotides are TGTGCCACCAGTGACCCTACTAGGGGCAATGAGCAGTTCTTC. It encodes CATSDPTRGNEQFF.

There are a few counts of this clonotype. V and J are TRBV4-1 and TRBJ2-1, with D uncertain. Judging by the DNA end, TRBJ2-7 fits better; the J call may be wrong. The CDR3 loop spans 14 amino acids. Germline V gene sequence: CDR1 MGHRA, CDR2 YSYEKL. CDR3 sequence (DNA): TGCGCCAGCAGCCCACAATCAGAGGTCTACGAGCAGTACTTC. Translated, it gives CASSPQSEVYEQYF.

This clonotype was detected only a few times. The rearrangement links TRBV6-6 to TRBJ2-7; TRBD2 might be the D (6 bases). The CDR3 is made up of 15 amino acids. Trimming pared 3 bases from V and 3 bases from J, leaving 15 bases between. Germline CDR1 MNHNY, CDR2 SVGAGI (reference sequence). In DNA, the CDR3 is TGTGCCAGCAGTTATCCTGGACTACCCCACTACGAGCAGTACTTC. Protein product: CASSYPGLPHYEQYF.